The clone carrying this TCR beta chain was observed a few times. Its matching antigen is unknown. This entry comes from a study of T-cell memory formation after mild COVID-19. 5'RACE, which relied on constant-segment primers, yielded TCR alpha and TCR beta cDNA libraries carrying sample barcodes and UMIs. MiXCR, applied by TCRdb to the 5' RACE reads, yields one record per CDR3 protein. This sample yields approximately 340,000 distinct CDR3 sequences, of which over 10% are seen a single time; over 20% belongs to the top ten. Broader study findings: Most CD4+ clones that shrank were in CM and EM, while CD8+ ones turned up in EMRA.

With V trimmed by 2 bases and J by 0 bases, 3 bases remained unmatched. This CDR3 contains 16 residues. The sequenced sample consisted of PBMCs or a T cell subset sorted from them (not recorded which). This rearrangement joins TRBV12-3 or TRBV12-4 to TRBJ2-3, with 9 positions matching TRBD1. The TCR originated in a man aged 18 to 35 who had mild COVID-19 (a few samples of this study predate the infection). Cell type and time point are not known. CDR3 residues: CASSLRGQGSTDTQYF. CDR3 in DNA: TGTGCCAGCAGTTTAAGGGGACAGGGAAGCACAGATACGCAGTATTTT.